What follows are 6 T cell receptor beta chains derived from one specimen sequenced in a study of cytomegalovirus exposure and HLA in healthy donors. Primers for the PCR totalled 60 Vbeta and 13 Jbeta. Produced via immunoSEQ multiplex PCR; TCRdb's table is partial and in-frame only. The profile shows roughly 120,000 clones, about 73% of them singletons. The sample comprised PBMCs. The receptors were gathered from a woman in her thirties or forties in good health and CMV-seropositive.

V usage is TRBV15 and J usage is TRBJ2-3; 10 bases agree with TRBD2. Germline V CDR1 and CDR2: LNHNV, YYDKDF (reference sequence). The CDR3 runs to 15 residues. The trim removed 5 bases at V and 6 bases at J, leaving 8 bases unmatched. This chain's CDR3 is CATSRLGLAVDTQYF. The CDR3 nucleotides are TGTGCCACCAGCCGATTAGGACTAGCGGTGGATACGCAGTATTTT.

The V and J genes are TRBV20-1 and TRBJ1-2; D is unresolved. Trimming pared 3 bases from V and 5 bases from J, leaving 7 bases between. The CDR3 is 11 residues long. The germline gives CDR1 DFQATT, CDR2 SNEGSKA (reference sequence). Here the CDR3 DNA reads TGCAGTGCTAGGGCCCCTTATGGCTACACCTTC. As protein: CSARAPYGYTF.

CDR3: CASSSGQGGREQYF. CDR3 in DNA: TGTGCCAGCAGTTCTGGACAGGGGGGGAGAGAGCAGTACTTC. The chain couples TRBV6-5 to TRBJ2-7; TRBD1 agrees at 10 bases. From germline, CDR1 is MNHEY and CDR2 SVGAGI. V gave up 4 bases and J gave up 7 bases; unmatched junction bases: 7. This CDR3 is 14 amino acids long.

The chain employs TRBV6-5 and TRBJ1-1, with 10 bases that match TRBD1. Germline V gives CDR1 MNHEY, CDR2 SVGAGI. CDR3 size: 13 residues. V trimming: 6 bases; J trimming: 4 bases; junction bases outside the gene matches: 2. The CDR3 DNA reads as TGTGCCAGCAGGGGGGACAGGGGCACTGAAGCTTTCTTT. Its translation is CASRGDRGTEAFF.

The CDR3 region has the DNA TGTGCCATCAGTGAGTACTCGGCGGCAGACACTGAAGCTTTCTTT. This gives the protein CAISEYSAADTEAFF. The V and J genes are TRBV10-3 and TRBJ1-1; the D is unclear. Trimming pared 1 base from V and 3 bases from J, leaving 12 bases between. The length of the CDR3 is 15 residues. Germline V gene sequence: CDR1 ENHRY, CDR2 SYGVKD.

The chain is built from TRBV6-6 and TRBJ2-6; TRBD1 is a possible D gene (6 bases). V was clipped by 6 bases and J by 3 bases, with 6 bases between them. Germline-derived CDR1 and CDR2 are MNHNY and SVGAGI (reference sequence). The CDR3 covers 13 residues. CDR3 coding DNA: TGTGCCAGCAGACAGGGTGGGGCCAACGTCCTGACTTTC. Its translation: CASRQGGANVLTF.